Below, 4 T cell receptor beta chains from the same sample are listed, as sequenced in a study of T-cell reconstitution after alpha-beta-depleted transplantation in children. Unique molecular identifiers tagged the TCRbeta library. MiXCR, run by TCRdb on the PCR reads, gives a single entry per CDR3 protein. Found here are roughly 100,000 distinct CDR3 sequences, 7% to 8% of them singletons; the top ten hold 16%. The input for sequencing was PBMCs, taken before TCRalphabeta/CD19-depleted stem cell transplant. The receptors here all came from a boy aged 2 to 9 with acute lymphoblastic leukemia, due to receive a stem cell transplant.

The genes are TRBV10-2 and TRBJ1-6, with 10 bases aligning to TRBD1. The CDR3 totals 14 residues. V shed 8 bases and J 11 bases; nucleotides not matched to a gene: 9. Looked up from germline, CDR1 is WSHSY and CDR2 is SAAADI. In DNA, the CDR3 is TGCGCCAGCCTACCCGGACAGGGGGGGGCACCCCTCCACTTT. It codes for CASLPGQGGAPLHF.

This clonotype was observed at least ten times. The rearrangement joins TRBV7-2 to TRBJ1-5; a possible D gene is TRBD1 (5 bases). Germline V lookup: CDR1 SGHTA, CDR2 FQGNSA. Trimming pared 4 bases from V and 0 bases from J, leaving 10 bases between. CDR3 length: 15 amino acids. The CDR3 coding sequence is TGTGCCAGCAGCTGGCGGGGGGTTAGCAATCAGCCCCAGCATTTT. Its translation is CASSWRGVSNQPQHF.

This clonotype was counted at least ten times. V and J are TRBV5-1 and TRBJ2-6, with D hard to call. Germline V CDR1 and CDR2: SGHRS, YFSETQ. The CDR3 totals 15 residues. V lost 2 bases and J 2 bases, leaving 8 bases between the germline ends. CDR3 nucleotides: TGCGCCAGCAGCTTCTCGCAGGCTGGGGCCAACGTCCTGACTTTC. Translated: CASSFSQAGANVLTF.

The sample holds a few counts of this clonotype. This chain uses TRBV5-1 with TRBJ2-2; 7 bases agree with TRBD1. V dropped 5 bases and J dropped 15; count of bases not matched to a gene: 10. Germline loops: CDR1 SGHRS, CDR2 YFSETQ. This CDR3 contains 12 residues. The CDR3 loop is CASRIDRARMFF. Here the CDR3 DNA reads TGCGCCAGCAGGATAGACAGGGCGAGAATGTTTTTT.